One sample yielded the 22 T cell receptor beta chains listed below, sequenced in a study of T cells after somatic rescue of genetic block. Clones were read by immunoSEQ multiplex PCR, and TCRdb kept only the in-frame ones, dropping some. The sample comprises roughly 55,000 clones, more than 90% of which are singletons, and approximately 0.07% rests with the top ten. The material sequenced was peripheral blood mononuclear cells (PBMCs). The receptors shown here come from a child younger than two.

CDR3 DNA: TGTGCCAGCAGCTTGTGGCATAGCAATCAGCCCCAGCATTTT. It yields the protein CASSLWHSNQPQHF. The chain is built from TRBV5-5 and TRBJ1-5; D remains ambiguous. With 1 base removed from V and 0 bases from J, the gap between germline ends came to 5 bases. Germline CDR1 reads SGHKS; CDR2 reads YYEKEE (reference sequence). This CDR3 has 14 residues.

The chain employs TRBV28 and TRBJ1-5, with 11 bases lining up with TRBD1. CDR1 and CDR2 from the germline V gene are MDHEN and SYDVKM. The CDR3 length is 15 residues. The V and J ends lost 5 bases and 6 bases, in that order; junction bases with no gene match: 6. CDR3 coding DNA: TGTGCCAGCAGTCACGGGACAGGGGGTGGTCAGCCCCAGCATTTT. Translated, it gives CASSHGTGGGQPQHF.

The V gene is TRBV4-1, the J gene TRBJ2-7, with 9 bases matching TRBD2. The CDR3 length is 18 residues. Trimming took 2 bases from V and 2 from J; bases not matched to a gene: 13. From germline, CDR1 is MGHRA and CDR2 YSYEKL. CDR3 sequence reads: CASSQRAPLAGVTYEQYF. The CDR3 DNA reads TGCGCCAGCAGCCAAAGGGCCCCACTAGCGGGTGTAACCTACGAGCAGTACTTC.

CDR3 nucleotide sequence: TGCAGTGCTGACAGGGATGAAAAACTGTTTTTT. It yields the protein CSADRDEKLFF. The rearrangement uses TRBV20-1 and TRBJ1-4; 7 nucleotides align to TRBD1. The CDR3 is made up of 11 amino acids. V gave up 5 bases and J gave up 6 bases; unmatched junction bases: 0. Looked up from germline, CDR1 is DFQATT and CDR2 is SNEGSKA (reference sequence).

The chain links TRBV27 to TRBJ1-2, with D perhaps matching TRBD1 (6 bases). Germline-derived CDR1 and CDR2 are MNHEY and SMNVEV (reference sequence). The germline V and J ends were trimmed by 3 bases and 2 bases, with 13 bases remaining between them. The CDR3 has 15 residues. DNA of the CDR3: TGTGCCAGCAGTTTGGCAGGGGTGGGAAACTATGGCTACACCTTC. As protein: CASSLAGVGNYGYTF.

The J gene is TRBJ1-1, the V gene TRBV5-4; D call uncertain. The V and J ends lost 0 bases and 7 bases respectively, with 10 bases between them. Germline CDR1 reads SGHNT; CDR2 reads YYREEE (reference sequence). The length of the CDR3 is 13 residues. Here the CDR3 DNA reads TGTGCCAGCAGCTTGGCCACGGAATATGAAGCTTTCTTT. The encoded protein is CASSLATEYEAFF.

The genes are TRBV4-2 and TRBJ2-3; 8 bases map to TRBD2. Germline V gene lookup returns CDR1 LGHNA and CDR2 YNFKEQ. The CDR3 contains 15 residues. With 2 bases clipped from V and 0 bases from J, the junction kept 1 base outside the gene matches. The CDR3 DNA follows: TGTGCCAGCAGCCAATTAGCGGGGAGCACAGATACGCAGTATTTT. Translating it yields CASSQLAGSTDTQYF.

The rearrangement links TRBV7-2 to TRBJ2-3; D gene ambiguous. Germline CDR1 reads SGHTA; CDR2 reads FQGNSA. This CDR3 has 13 residues. V shed 1 base and J shed 0 bases, with 2 bases lying between them. The CDR3 loop is CASSLDSTDTQYF. The DNA for the CDR3 is TGTGCCAGCAGCTTAGACAGCACAGATACGCAGTATTTT.

The gene calls are TRBV7-2 and TRBJ2-7; TRBD2 agrees at 7 bases. The CDR3 length is 14 residues. Germline trimming cut 0 bases from V and 1 base from J; bases unmatched to any gene: 0. Germline assignment: CDR1 SGHTA and CDR2 FQGNSA. In nucleotides, the CDR3 is TGTGCCAGCAGCTTAGCTAGCGGGTCCTACGAGCAGTACTTC. Its translation is CASSLASGSYEQYF.

The chain carries TRBV7-2 and TRBJ2-7; D not certain. The V end was cut by 2 bases, the J end by 5 bases, with 7 bases between. The length of the CDR3 is 12 residues. Germline assignment: CDR1 SGHTA and CDR2 FQGNSA. CDR3 residues: CASSLRADEQYF. CDR3 sequence (DNA): TGTGCCAGCAGCTTAAGGGCGGACGAGCAGTACTTC.

The chain couples TRBV11-3 to TRBJ2-7, with TRBD2 matching over 14 bases. The CDR3 extends over 15 amino acids. With 5 bases clipped from V and 7 bases from J, the junction kept 7 bases outside the gene matches. CDR1 and CDR2 (germline): SGHNT, YENEEA. The CDR3 spells CASSPGLAGGREQYF. The CDR3 coding sequence is TGTGCCAGCAGCCCCGGACTAGCGGGAGGAAGAGAGCAGTACTTC. Variable domain in full (rest from reference TRBV11-3 and TRBJ2-7): EAGVVQSPRYKIIEKKQPVAFWCNPISGHNTLYWYLQNLGQGPELLIRYENEEAVDDSQLPKDRFSAERLKGVDSTLKIQPAELGDSAVYLCASSPGLAGGREQYFGPGTRLTVT.

The genes are TRBV5-1 and TRBJ1-3, with D hard to call. V was pared by 0 bases and J by 4 bases, with 2 bases between. CDR1 and CDR2 from the germline V gene are SGHRS and YFSETQ. The CDR3 sequence is 12 residues long. CDR3: CASSLGGNTIYF. The DNA of the CDR3 is TGCGCCAGCAGCTTGGGGGGAAACACCATATATTTT.

This clone was seen only once. V gene TRBV5-4 combines with J gene TRBJ1-2; the match to TRBD1 covers 9 bases. Trimming removed 0 bases from V and 3 bases from J; junction bases left unmatched: 3. Per the germline V gene, CDR1 is SGHNT and CDR2 is YYREEE (reference sequence). The CDR3 is 15 amino acids. The CDR3 coding sequence is TGTGCCAGCAGCTTGGACAGGGGGCGCCACTATGGCTACACCTTC. Residues: CASSLDRGRHYGYTF.

The chain carries TRBV27 and TRBJ2-3, with 10 bases identical to TRBD2. This CDR3 has 18 residues. In germline, CDR1 is MNHEY, CDR2 SMNVEV (reference sequence). Unmatched junction bases numbered 13, after V lost 6 bases and J lost 1 base. CDR3 amino acids: CASRLTGRGTSGTDTQYF. The CDR3 DNA reads as TGTGCCAGCAGATTAACAGGAAGGGGGACTAGCGGCACAGATACGCAGTATTTT.

Comments on this clone: At one of its ends the junction is not consistent with the germline gene, which may arise from a read error. The CDR3 sequence is CASSPGRWGLYGQYF. In DNA, the CDR3 is TGTGCCAGCAGCCCGGGACGGTGGGGCCTCTACGGGCAGTACTTC. The chain has TRBV11-3 and TRBJ2-7; D is possibly TRBD1 or TRBD2 (5 bases each). This CDR3 comprises 15 residues. Per germline, CDR1 SGHNT and CDR2 YENEEA.

The chain couples TRBV28 to TRBJ2-1, with unresolved D. This CDR3 comprises 14 residues. Germline V gives CDR1 MDHEN, CDR2 SYDVKM. V was clipped by 3 bases and J by 10 bases, with 16 bases between them. The CDR3 is CASSLAGHAEEQFF. For the CDR3, the DNA is TGTGCCAGCAGTTTGGCCGGCCACGCGGAGGAGCAGTTCTTC.

This chain joins TRBV19 and TRBJ1-3, with D unclear. CDR1 is LNHDA and CDR2 is SQIVND in the germline V gene (reference sequence). This CDR3 has 14 residues. The V end lost 7 bases, the J end lost 0 bases, and 10 bases lay between the germline ends. CDR3 DNA sequence: TGTGCCAGTACCGAACAGCTCTCTGGAAACACCATATATTTT. Translating gives CASTEQLSGNTIYF.

The gene calls are TRBV18 and TRBJ2-2; 9 bases are shared with TRBD2. The CDR3 spans 16 residues. Looked up from germline, CDR1 is KGHSH and CDR2 is LQKENI. V lost 3 bases to trimming and J lost 1 base; unmatched junction nucleotides: 3. This CDR3 reads CASSPTSGVNTGELFF. The CDR3 DNA reads TGTGCCAGCTCACCGACTAGCGGAGTGAACACCGGGGAGCTGTTTTTT.

CDR3: CASGSRTSGSTDTQYF. The DNA of the CDR3 is TGTGCTAGTGGTTCTCGGACTAGCGGGAGCACAGATACGCAGTATTTT. This chain connects TRBV12-5 to TRBJ2-3, with 11 bases aligning to TRBD2. The CDR3 has 16 amino acids. Losses at the gene ends were 4 bases for V and 0 bases for J; bases not matched to a gene: 3. Looked up from germline, CDR1 is LGHNT and CDR2 is FRNRAP.

The J gene is TRBJ1-1, the V gene TRBV5-5; no reliable D call. The CDR3 totals 14 residues. The V gene lost 0 bases and the J gene lost 0 bases, with 6 bases spanning the gap. In germline, CDR1 is SGHKS, CDR2 YYEKEE (reference sequence). CDR3 nucleotides: TGTGCCAGCAGCTTGGGAATAGTGAACACTGAAGCTTTCTTT. It is translated as CASSLGIVNTEAFF.

The chain recombines TRBV2 with TRBJ2-3; either TRBD1 or TRBD2 may supply D (5 bases each). This CDR3 spans 13 amino acids. Between the trimmed V and J ends, which lost 6 bases and 3 bases, there was a span of 10 bases. CDR1 and CDR2 (germline): SNHLY, FYNNEI. DNA of the CDR3: TGTGCCAGCAGGTGGGGGTGGACAGATACGCAGTATTTT. This encodes CASRWGWTDTQYF.

The V gene is TRBV5-1, the J gene TRBJ1-1; weak D call: TRBD1 (6 bases). The CDR3 contains 14 residues. The V end lost 4 bases, the J end lost 1 base, and 11 bases lay between the germline ends. The germline gives CDR1 SGHRS, CDR2 YFSETQ. CDR3 coding DNA: TGCGCCAGCAGCGGGGGACATTCGAACACTGAAGCTTTCTTT. Protein sequence: CASSGGHSNTEAFF.